This entry is about one T cell receptor beta chain. The antigen remains undetermined. The time point is: week 47, end of study. Every vaccine dose comprised 300 ug of mutant IDH1 20-mer peptide plus topical imiquimod. The germline V gene has CDR1 SGHVS and CDR2 FQNEAQ. V lost 0 bases and J lost 2; bases outside the gene matches: 4. The CDR3 totals 15 residues. The source of the sample is a study of a mutant IDH1 vaccine in newly diagnosed glioma. The repertoire was sequenced with immunoSEQ multiplex PCR; TCRdb's copy has only in-frame clones and lacks some. The sample yields 50,000 or so clones, 65% to 85% seen once.

The sequence was obtained from a woman in her thirties with glioma. Some clones in this sample may be carry-over from other donors' samples. The sequenced sample was PBMCs, obtained from a glioma patient whose treatment included an IDH1 peptide vaccine. The V and J genes are TRBV7-8 and TRBJ2-7, with 7 bases matching TRBD2. CDR3 residues: CASSLASGGTYEQYF. CDR3 nucleotides: TGTGCCAGCAGCTTAGCATCGGGAGGAACCTACGAGCAGTACTTC.